This T cell receptor (beta chain) came from a study of blood T cell repertoires in COVID-19. Study details: Spain, Italy and the United States supplied samples that represented acute and convalescent COVID-19.

The study recruited people aged about 18 to 89 years across approximately 24 US areas. In the authors' methods: It was from reference gene primer amplification that nucleated cell counts were estimated. The data were produced by immunoSEQ multiplex PCR, yet TCRdb's version contains in-frame clones alone and is incomplete. Clone size and V and J calls were adopted from that table, with D and trimming inferred from the DNA. The sample has 350,000 to 400,000 clones, about 88% seen once. The clonotype comes from a woman younger than 45 who had recovered from COVID-19. The sample comprised PBMCs or T cells enriched from blood (not recorded which).

The CDR3 DNA is TGTGCCAGTAGTATCGGGTCGGGGGTTTCCTACAATGAGCAGTTCTTC. Translated, it gives CASSIGSGVSYNEQFF. This chain uses TRBV19 with TRBJ2-1; weak D call: TRBD2 (6 bases). The CDR3 is 16 amino acids. The V gene lost 3 bases and the J gene lost 1 base, with 13 bases spanning the gap. Per germline, CDR1 LNHDA and CDR2 SQIVND (reference sequence).